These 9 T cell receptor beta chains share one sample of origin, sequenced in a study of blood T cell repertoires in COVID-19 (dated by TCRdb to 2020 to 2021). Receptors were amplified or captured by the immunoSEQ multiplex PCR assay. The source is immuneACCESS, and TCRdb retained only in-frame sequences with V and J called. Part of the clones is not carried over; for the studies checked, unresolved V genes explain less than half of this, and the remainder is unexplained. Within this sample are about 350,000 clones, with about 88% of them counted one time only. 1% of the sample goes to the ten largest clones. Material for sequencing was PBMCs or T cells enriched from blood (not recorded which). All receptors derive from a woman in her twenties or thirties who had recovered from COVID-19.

The CDR3 DNA reads as TGTGCCAGCAGCGAGGGACAAGACATTCAGTACTTC. Its protein is CASSEGQDIQYF. J is TRBJ2-4 and V is TRBV7-9; D may be TRBD1 (6 bases). Germline V gene lookup returns CDR1 SEHNR and CDR2 FQNEAQ (reference sequence). V lost 5 bases and J 8 bases, leaving 10 bases between the germline ends. The CDR3 has 12 amino acids. Variable domain in full (rest from reference TRBV7-9 and TRBJ2-4): DTGVSQNPRHKITKRGQNVTFRCDPISEHNRLYWYRQTLGQGPEFLTYFQNEAQLEKSRLLSDRFSAERPKGSFSTLEIQRTEQGDSAMYLCASSEGQDIQYFGAGTRLSVL.

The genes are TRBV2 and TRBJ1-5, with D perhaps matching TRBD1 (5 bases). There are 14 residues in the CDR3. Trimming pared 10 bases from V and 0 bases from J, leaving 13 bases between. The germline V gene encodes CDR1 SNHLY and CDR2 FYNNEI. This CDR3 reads CATRQHISNQPQHF. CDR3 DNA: TGTGCCACGAGACAGCATATTAGCAATCAGCCCCAGCATTTT. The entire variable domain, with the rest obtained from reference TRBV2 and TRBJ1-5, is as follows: EPEVTQTPSHQVTQMGQEVILRCVPISNHLYFYWYRQILGQKVEFLVSFYNNEISEKSEIFDDQFSVERPDGSNFTLKIRSTKLEDSAMYFCATRQHISNQPQHFGDGTRLSIL.

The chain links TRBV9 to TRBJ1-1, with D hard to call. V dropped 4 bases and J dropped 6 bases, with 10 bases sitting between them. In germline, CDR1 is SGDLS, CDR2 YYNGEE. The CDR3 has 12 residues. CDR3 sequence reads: CASSNDGPEAFF. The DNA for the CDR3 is TGTGCCAGCAGCAACGATGGGCCTGAAGCTTTCTTT.

The CDR3: CASRALNSGNTIYF. The CDR3 DNA sequence: TGTGCCAGCAGGGCCCTGAACTCTGGAAACACCATATATTTT. The chain recombines TRBV6-5 with TRBJ1-3; D is unclear. The CDR3 contains 14 residues. V lost 6 bases, J lost 0 bases, and 9 bases lay in between. The germline gives CDR1 MNHEY, CDR2 SVGAGI.

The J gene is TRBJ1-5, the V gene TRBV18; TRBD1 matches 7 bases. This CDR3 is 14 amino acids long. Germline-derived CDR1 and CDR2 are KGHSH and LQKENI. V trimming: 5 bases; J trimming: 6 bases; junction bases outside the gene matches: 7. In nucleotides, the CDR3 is TGTGCCAGCTCAAAGACAGGGATTGGTCAGCCCCAGCATTTT. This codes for CASSKTGIGQPQHF.

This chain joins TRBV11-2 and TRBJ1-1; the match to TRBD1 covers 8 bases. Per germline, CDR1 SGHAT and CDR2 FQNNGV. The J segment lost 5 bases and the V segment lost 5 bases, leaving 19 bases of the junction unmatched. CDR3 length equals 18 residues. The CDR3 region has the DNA TGTGCCAGCAGCCCCTCTCGTAGTCCAGGGGGCCGTGGGACTGAAGCTTTCTTT. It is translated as CASSPSRSPGGRGTEAFF. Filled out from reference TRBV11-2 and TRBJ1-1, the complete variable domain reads EAGVAQSPRYKIIEKRQSVAFWCNPISGHATLYWYQQILGQGPKLLIQFQNNGVVDDSQLPKDRFSAERLKGVDSTLKIQPAKLEDSAVYLCASSPSRSPGGRGTEAFFGQGTRLTVV.

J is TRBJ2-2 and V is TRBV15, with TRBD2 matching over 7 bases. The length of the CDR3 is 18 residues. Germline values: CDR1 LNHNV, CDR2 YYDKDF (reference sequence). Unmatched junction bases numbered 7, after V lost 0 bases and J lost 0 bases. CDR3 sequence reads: CATSRDGRAGANTGELFF. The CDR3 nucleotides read TGTGCCACCAGCAGAGATGGAAGGGCGGGGGCGAACACCGGGGAGCTGTTTTTT. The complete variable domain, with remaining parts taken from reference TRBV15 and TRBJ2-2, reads DAMVIQNPRYQVTQFGKPVTLSCSQTLNHNVMYWYQQKSSQAPKLLFHYYDKDFNNEADTPDNFQSRRPNTSFCFLDIRSPGLGDTAMYLCATSRDGRAGANTGELFFGEGSRLTVL.

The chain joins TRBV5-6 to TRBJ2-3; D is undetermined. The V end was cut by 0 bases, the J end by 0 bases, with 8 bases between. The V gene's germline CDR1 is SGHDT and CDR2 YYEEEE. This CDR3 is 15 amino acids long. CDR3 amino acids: CASSLGPRSTDTQYF. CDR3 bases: TGTGCCAGCAGCTTGGGCCCCAGGAGCACAGATACGCAGTATTTT.

This chain's CDR3 is CASSPRTGIHEQYF. Written as DNA, the CDR3 is TGTGCCAGTAGTCCCAGGACAGGTATCCACGAGCAGTACTTC. The rearrangement uses TRBV19 and TRBJ2-7, with TRBD1 matching over 7 bases. This CDR3 region has 14 residues. V shed 5 bases, J shed 5 bases, and the junction held 9 bases outside the gene matches. CDR1 LNHDA and CDR2 SQIVND come from the germline V gene (reference sequence).